This T cell receptor beta chain was sequenced for a study of blood T cell repertoires in COVID-19 (dated by TCRdb to the early 2020s). About the study as a whole: The collaborator samples originated in the United States, Italy and Spain and spanned the acute and convalescent phases of COVID-19. The prospective study material was composed of cDNA or gDNA derived from T cells, B-cell-depleted T cells, or PBMCs. Subjects who had been exposed to COVID-19, were actively infected with it, or had recovered from it provided the deeply sampled blood TCRbeta repertoires that made up the dataset. The repertoires were released in a freely available public database meant as a resource for research on the immune response to SARS-CoV-2. The samples were drawn from two sources: the first 160 participants of the ongoing ImmuneRACE study, and fewer than 1,500 subjects contributed by 6 global collaborators. A de-identified subject ID, COVID-19 status, age in years and sex were almost always included in the sample metadata. Where available, HLA class I and class II types were obtained from metadata supplied by the sample provider rather than from assay-based typing.

Whole blood was collected in K2EDTA tubes by collaborating institutions according to the institutions' own protocols. For TCRbeta analysis, collaborator samples were shipped as frozen whole blood, as isolated PBMCs, or as DNA extracted from either sample type. TCRbeta CDR3 regions were amplified from genomic DNA by means of the immunoSEQ Assay, a bias-controlled multiplex PCR. The published analysis was carried out like this. Within the assay, amplification of reference gene primers was used to estimate how many nucleated cells each sample contained. To quantify the absolute abundance of each unique TCRbeta CDR3 rearrangement, sequence reads were collapsed and filtered. For each sample, productive Simpson clonality was calculated as the square root of Simpson's diversity index over productive rearrangements. The immuneACCESS repertoire file appears here via TCRdb, limited to in-frame rearrangements. These files lack a portion of the clones; in checked studies, under half of the deficit traces to unresolved V genes, and the cause of the others is not known. D and trimming were read from the DNA, whereas the V and J calls and clone size are those reported in that table. For this sample the table gives about 250,000 clones, of which about 80% were detected only once. 3% to 3.5% of the sample is held by the ten biggest clonotypes.

To note about this clone: Its specific antigen is unknown. No base quality values were provided; no much bigger clone lies one nucleotide off.

Results the study describes overall, beyond this receptor: The amount of clinical and demographic metadata varied by source and participant and was provided uncurated.

The receptor was isolated from a woman older than 75 with acute or convalescent COVID-19. Sequencing was performed on peripheral blood.

The nucleotides read TGCGCCAGCAGCTTGACTTGGACAGGCTATGGCTACACCTTC. Translated, this is CASSLTWTGYGYTF. The V gene is TRBV5-1 and the J gene is TRBJ1-2; 7 junctional bases match TRBD1. Looking up the germline V gene yields CDR1 SGHRS and CDR2 YFSETQ. Clipping removes 1 base from V and 4 bases from J, with 4 as the unmatched junction base count. From the cysteine up to the phenylalanine, the CDR3 has a length of 14 residues. Only the CDR3 portion is preserved as DNA: 42 bases, with reading frame beginning at the first base.